This TCR beta chain was sequenced during a study of control samples from healthy donors and cancer patients. Produced via immunoSEQ multiplex PCR; TCRdb's table is partial and in-frame only. The data contain tens of thousands of clones, about 90% of them singletons. CDR3 size: 17 residues. From germline, CDR1 is LGHDT and CDR2 YNNKEL (reference sequence). With 0 bases clipped from V and 6 bases from J, the junction kept 7 bases outside the gene matches. The material sequenced was PBMCs. This receptor was taken from an older woman with head and neck cancer. The chain joins TRBV3-1 (or the pseudogene TRBV3-2) to TRBJ2-7, with TRBD2 matching over 14 bases. The CDR3 is CASSQDVRLAGGPEQYF. The CDR3 coding sequence is TGTGCCAGCAGCCAAGATGTTCGACTAGCGGGAGGGCCCGAGCAGTACTTC.